Listed here is a single T cell receptor (beta chain). The antigen is unknown. The data were obtained in a study of memory CD4+ T cells and cytomegalovirus serostatus. As for the study in general: Of the healthy Belgian adults, 9 were CMV seropositive and 24 seronegative. General study points: Each of approximately 63 CMV-associated TCRbeta sequences occurred in one to five individuals.

Using immunoSEQ multiplex PCR, the repertoire was profiled, and TCRdb retains in-frame clones only, with some absent. This table has 61,000 or so clones, over 60% appearing once. CDR1 and CDR2 (germline): SGHRS, YFSETQ. This CDR3 region has 13 residues. Deletions cut 1 base from V and 7 bases from J, with 9 bases between. The sort gate was single viable CD3+CD4+CD8-CD45RO+ cells for memory CD4+ T cells. Sequenced sample: memory CD4+ T cells from blood. The V and J genes are TRBV5-1 and TRBJ2-1; D may be TRBD2 (5 bases). The clonotype originates from an adult in good health and CMV-seronegative. Some clones in this sample may be carry-over from other donors' samples. Here the CDR3 DNA reads TGCGCCAGCAGCTTGAATTGGAGGAATGAGCAGTTCTTC. It is translated as CASSLNWRNEQFF.